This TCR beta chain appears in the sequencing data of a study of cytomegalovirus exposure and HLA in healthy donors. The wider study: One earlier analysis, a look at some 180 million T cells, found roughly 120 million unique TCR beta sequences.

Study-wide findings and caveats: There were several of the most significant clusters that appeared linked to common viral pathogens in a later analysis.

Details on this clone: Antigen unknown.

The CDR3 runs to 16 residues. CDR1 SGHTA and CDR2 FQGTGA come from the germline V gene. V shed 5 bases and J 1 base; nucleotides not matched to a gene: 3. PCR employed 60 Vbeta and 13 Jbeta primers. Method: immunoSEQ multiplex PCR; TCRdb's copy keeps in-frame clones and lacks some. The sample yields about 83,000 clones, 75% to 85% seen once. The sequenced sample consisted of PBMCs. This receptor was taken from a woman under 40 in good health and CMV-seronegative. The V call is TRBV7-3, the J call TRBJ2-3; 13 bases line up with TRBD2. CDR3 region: CASSGGLAGGTDTQYF. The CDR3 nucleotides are TGTGCCAGCAGCGGAGGACTAGCGGGAGGCACAGATACGCAGTATTTT.